The 2 T cell receptor beta chains in this list originate from one sample, sequenced in a study of monozygotic twins with inflammatory bowel disease. For each CDR3 protein, TCRdb gives one entry from its re-call of the 5' RACE reads, without DNA. The data show roughly 160,000 distinct CDR3 sequences, and the top ten clones hold 2.4%. The sequenced sample consisted of blood. These receptors originate from a human donor with ulcerative colitis or Crohn's disease, or a healthy co-twin of an affected twin (not recorded which).

The CDR3 spells CASSIYRGGGETQYF. The chain uses TRBV12-3 or TRBV12-4 and TRBJ2-5; lacking DNA, the TRBD1 call made by TCRdb goes unchecked. The CDR3 is 15 amino acids.

The chain combines TRBV5-1 with TRBJ1-2; TCRdb picks TRBD1, but there is no DNA to check that call. Germline V gives CDR1 SGHRS, CDR2 YFSETQ. The CDR3 sequence is 14 residues long. The CDR3 reads CASSLEGQGKGYTF.